Listed below are T cell receptor beta chains from one sample, sequenced in a study of immune characterization of retroperitoneal liposarcoma. One entry per CDR3 protein, called by TCRdb with MiXCR from the PCR reads. The table lists 8,500 to 13,000 distinct CDR3 sequences, 27% of them singletons. Sequencing input: tumor tissue. The receptors shown here come from a male donor with retroperitoneal liposarcoma. Each CDR3 is given with its conserved first and last residue. Each record gives: clone size, J gene, D gene, V gene, CDR3 DNA, CDR3 protein. A D gene is named only where the DNA matches it firmly. A clone size is listed for some rows: how often the clone was seen (once, few, many), or a class if it is expanded.

medium-sized | TRBJ2-1 | TRBD1 | TRBV7-8 | TGTGCCAGCACCGCCGGGACAGGGTACAATGAGCAGTTCTTC | CASTAGTGYNEQFF
few | TRBJ2-5 | TRBD1 | TRBV12-3/TRBV12-4 | TGTGCCAGCAGTTTGACAGGGGGCACCTACAATGAGCAGTACTTC | CASSLTGGTYNEQYF
NA | TRBJ1-2 | TRBD1 | TRBV6-1 | TGTGCCAGCAGCGCAACAGACAGGGGTTATGGCTACACCTTC | CASSATDRGYGYTF
few | TRBJ1-1 | NA | TRBV6-1 | TGTGCCAGCAGTTATCTACAGGGAACTGAAGCTTTCTTT | CASSYLQGTEAFF
NA | TRBJ2-1 | NA | TRBV6-1 | TGTGCCAGCAGTCTCGGGTTGTACGAGCAGTTCTTC | CASSLGLYEQFF
NA | TRBJ2-3 | TRBD1 | TRBV27 | TGTGCCAGCAGCTTGGGCTCCGACAGGGCCACGGATACGCAGTATTTT | CASSLGSDRATDTQYF
many | TRBJ1-2 | NA | TRBV6-1 | TGTGCCAGCAGCTCCACCTCATCTGGGGGCTACACCTTC | CASSSTSSGGYTF
few | TRBJ2-7 | TRBD2 | TRBV6-2/TRBV6-3 | TGTGCCAGCAGTTACGGGACTAGCTTCTACGAGCAGTACTTC | CASSYGTSFYEQYF
many | TRBJ2-1 | NA | TRBV12-3/TRBV12-4 | TGTGCCAGCAGCCCCGATTCGCCGGTCGGGGTTTACGAGCAGTTCTTC | CASSPDSPVGVYEQFF
medium-sized | TRBJ2-1 | TRBD2 | TRBV7-2 | TGTGCCAGCAGCATGCGCTCGAGCGGGAGTCTAGAGACCCAGTTCTTC | CASSMRSSGSLETQFF
NA | TRBJ2-7 | TRBD2 | TRBV12-3/TRBV12-4 | TGTGCCAGCAGTTTGGGCGGGGGATCCTACGAGCAGTACTTC | CASSLGGGSYEQYF
NA | TRBJ2-5 | TRBD1 | TRBV7-4 | TGTGCCAGCAGCTTAGGGGACAGGGGAGAGACCCAGTACTTC | CASSLGDRGETQYF
NA | TRBJ2-7 | NA | TRBV6-1 | TGTGCCAGCAGTGCCAGGGGAGGTGCCTACGAGCAGTACTTC | CASSARGGAYEQYF
medium-sized | TRBJ1-2 | NA | TRBV6-1 | TGTGCCAGCATCTTGACAGGCTTTAACTATGGCTACACCTTC | CASILTGFNYGYTF
medium-sized | TRBJ2-1 | NA | TRBV12-3/TRBV12-4 | TGTGCCAGCAGTCTAGGGGTCAGCCACGACAATGAGCAGTTCTTC | CASSLGVSHDNEQFF
NA | TRBJ2-3 | NA | TRBV11-3 | TGTGCCAGCAGTCCCGGACAGAGTTACACAGATACGCAGTATTTT | CASSPGQSYTDTQYF
medium-sized | TRBJ2-1 | NA | TRBV6-1 | TGTGCCAGCAGTCCCTCGTCAACCTACAATGAGCAGTTCTTC | CASSPSSTYNEQFF
NA | TRBJ1-6 | NA | TRBV25-1 | TGTGCCAGCAGTGAATCGATGGGGCAAGGTTCACCCCTCCACTTT | CASSESMGQGSPLHF
medium-sized | TRBJ1-5 | NA | TRBV6-1 | TGTGCCAGCAACACGCAGGGAGGGTCGGCCCAGCATTTT | CASNTQGGSAQHF
medium-sized | TRBJ2-7 | TRBD2 | TRBV7-2 | TGTGCCAGCAGCTTAAAGCCTAGCGGTACTCACGAGCAGTACTTC | CASSLKPSGTHEQYF
few | TRBJ1-4 | NA | TRBV12-3/TRBV12-4 | TGTGCCAGCAGTTTGGTTCTGAGGTCGGCAAATGAAAAACTGTTTTTT | CASSLVLRSANEKLFF
many | TRBJ2-1 | NA | TRBV6-1 | TGTGCCAGCAGTCACCATGACGGGAGCTCCTACAATGAGCAGTTCTTC | CASSHHDGSSYNEQFF
many | TRBJ2-3 | NA | TRBV25-1 | TGTGCCAGCAGCCAGCCGGGGTTCTTGACTAGCACAGATACGCAGTATTTT | CASSQPGFLTSTDTQYF
medium-sized | TRBJ2-7 | TRBD1 | TRBV6-1 | TGTGCCAGCAGTTATTACAGGGGCGGTGGGTACAATGAGCAGTACTTC | CASSYYRGGGYNEQYF
many | TRBJ2-6 | NA | TRBV7-6 | TGTGCCAGCAGCCCAGTTATTCAGGGGTCCGGGGCCAACGTCCTGACTTTC | CASSPVIQGSGANVLTF
NA | TRBJ2-1 | TRBD2 | TRBV6-1 | TGTGCCAGCGGGTCCCTGGGGGGGAATGAGCAGTTCTTC | CASGSLGGNEQFF